One sample yielded the 18 T cell receptor beta chains listed below, sequenced in a study of molecular identifiers for immune sequencing clone quantification. In TCRdb, the PCR reads were re-called with MiXCR into one record per CDR3 protein. Of some 94,000 distinct CDR3 sequences listed, around a quarter are singletons. Material: naive CD8+ T cells from blood, with Jurkat cell RNA spiked in. The subset here: FACS-sorted CD8+CD4-CCR7+CD45RA+ naive T cells. These receptor sequences come from a human donor in good health. Some libraries in this study had Jurkat cell RNA spiked in.

The chain links TRBV7-9 to TRBJ1-1; 7 bases agree with TRBD1. The CDR3 covers 15 residues. Germline V CDR1 and CDR2: SEHNR, FQNEAQ (reference sequence). V gave up 3 bases and J gave up 3 bases; unmatched junction bases: 7. The CDR3 loop reads CASSFPGQEDTEAFF. The CDR3 bases are TGTGCCAGCAGCTTCCCAGGACAGGAGGACACTGAAGCTTTCTTT.

Concerning this clonotype: The final CDR3 position lacks the conserved phenylalanine or tryptophan, pointing to a likely read error. This chain connects TRBV29-1 to TRBJ2-7; 9 nucleotides line up with TRBD1. The CDR3 loop spans 15 amino acids. Germline V lookup: CDR1 SQVTM, CDR2 ANQGSEA. The CDR3 DNA sequence: TGCAGAGTTGAAGATCCGGAGACAGGGGGCTACGAGCAGTACCTC. Translating it yields CRVEDPETGGYEQYL.

This clonotype was detected only a few times. This chain connects TRBV20-1 to TRBJ1-2, with D perhaps TRBD1 (5 bases). This CDR3 region has 13 residues. Germline CDR1 DFQATT, CDR2 SNEGSKA (reference sequence). Trimming shortened V by 0 bases and J by 3 bases, and 8 bases separated the two germline ends. The CDR3 DNA follows: TGCAGTGCTAGAGACAGGGAGGACTATGGCTACACCTTC. It encodes CSARDREDYGYTF.

This clonotype was recorded many times. The rearrangement links TRBV7-2 to TRBJ2-7, with 14 positions matching TRBD2. In germline, CDR1 is SGHTA, CDR2 FQGNSA. J lost 4 bases, V lost 3 bases, and 8 bases had no gene match. The CDR3 is 17 amino acids. The CDR3 DNA follows: TGTGCCAGCAGCTTGGAACGACTAGCGGGAGGGCCGTACGAGCAGTACTTC. It is translated as CASSLERLAGGPYEQYF. Together with reference TRBV7-2 and TRBJ2-7, the CDR3 gives the full variable domain: GAGVSQSPSNKVTEKGKDVELRCDPISGHTALYWYRQSLGQGLEFLIYFQGNSAPDKSGLPSDRFSAERTGGSVSTLTIQRTQQEDSAVYLCASSLERLAGGPYEQYFGPGTRLTVT.

At least ten counts were recorded for this clonotype. In DNA form, the CDR3 reads TGTGCCAGCAGCGCGGGCCGAGAAGAGACCCAGTACTTC. Translating gives CASSAGREETQYF. The rearrangement uses TRBV7-6 and TRBJ2-5, with D possibly matching TRBD2 (5 bases). The CDR3 is 13 residues long. With 5 bases removed from V and 3 bases from J, the gap between germline ends came to 10 bases. From germline, CDR1 is SGHVS and CDR2 FNYEAQ.

Note on this clonotype: A much larger clone sits a single nucleotide away, making a read error possible. In this CDR3 the conserved last residue, phenylalanine or tryptophan, is missing, so a read error is likely. V is TRBV27 and J is TRBJ2-7; D not resolved. Germline CDR1 is MNHEY and CDR2 is SMNVEV (reference sequence). V shed 6 bases and J shed 5 bases, with 14 bases lying between them. The CDR3 consists of 13 residues. The CDR3: CASSLGLLDEQYL. CDR3 coding DNA: TGTGCCAGCAGCCTAGGCCTCTTGGACGAGCAGTACCTC.

V usage is TRBV6-5 and J usage is TRBJ2-2, with D unclear. The CDR3 is 13 residues long. Trimming shortened V by 2 bases and J by 1 base, and 2 bases separated the two germline ends. Looked up from germline, CDR1 is MNHEY and CDR2 is SVGAGI. In DNA, the CDR3 is TGTGCCAGCAGTTACCTGAACACCGGGGAGCTGTTTTTT. Translation: CASSYLNTGELFF.

This chain connects TRBV9 to TRBJ2-7; 11 nucleotides match TRBD2. J lost 5 bases, V lost 0 bases, and 4 bases had no gene match. CDR1 is SGDLS and CDR2 is YYNGEE in the germline V gene. The CDR3 is 15 amino acids. The CDR3 DNA sequence: TGTGCCAGCAGCGTAGAGTGGACTAGCGGGCACGAGCAGTACTTC. Protein: CASSVEWTSGHEQYF.

This clonotype was seen many times. The chain is built from TRBV9 and TRBJ2-3; no firm D call. CDR1 SGDLS and CDR2 YYNGEE come from the germline V gene. The V gene lost 4 bases and the J gene lost 0 bases, with 12 bases spanning the gap. CDR3 length: 15 amino acids. The CDR3 DNA sequence: TGTGCCAGCAGCCCCCCCGGAGTTAGCACAGATACGCAGTATTTT. It translates to CASSPPGVSTDTQYF.

About this clonotype itself: A much bigger clone sits one base away, suggesting this may be a read error. The conserved phenylalanine or tryptophan normally closing the CDR3 is absent here, so this likely arose from a read error. The DNA for the CDR3 is TGCAGTGCCGCGAGGGACCGCTTTCAGCCCCAGCATCTT. It specifies CSAARDRFQPQHL. V gene TRBV20-1 combines with J gene TRBJ1-5, with D possibly being TRBD1 (5 bases). The CDR3 sequence is 13 residues long. Trimming took 6 bases from V and 6 from J, leaving 15 bases between them. Germline V gene data show CDR1 as DFQATT and CDR2 as SNEGSKA (reference sequence).

Turning to this clonotype: Without the conserved terminal phenylalanine or tryptophan, this CDR3 likely stems from a read error. This chain connects TRBV5-6 to TRBJ2-7, with D possibly matching TRBD2 (5 bases). The CDR3 has 14 amino acids. Trimming left V 3 bases short and J 0 bases short, with 10 bases between. Germline CDR1 reads SGHDT; CDR2 reads YYEEEE. The CDR3 coding sequence is TGTGCCAGCAGCTCCGCCGGGAACTCCTACGAGCAGTACATC. Translating it yields CASSSAGNSYEQYI.

This clonotype was observed at least ten times. The V gene is TRBV4-1, the J gene TRBJ1-5; D possibly corresponds to TRBD1 (5 bases). The V gene's germline CDR1 is MGHRA and CDR2 YSYEKL. V lost 5 bases and J 2 bases, leaving 10 bases between the germline ends. The CDR3 sequence is 14 residues long. CDR3 sequence (DNA): TGCGCCAGCAGCGGAACAGGCGGCAATCAGCCCCAGCATTTT. Amino acid sequence: CASSGTGGNQPQHF.

About this clonotype: A much larger clone lies one base from this, so it may be a read error. The chain uses TRBV11-2 and TRBJ2-5, with TRBD1 matching 8 bases. Germline V gene sequence: CDR1 SGHAT, CDR2 FQNNGV. The CDR3 is made up of 16 amino acids. The V segment lost 3 bases and the J segment 4 bases; nucleotides outside the gene matches: 10. The DNA of the CDR3 is TGTGCCAGCAGCTTTTTCCCCCGCCAGGGGGCAGAGACCCAGTACTTC. This codes for CASSFFPRQGAETQYF.

In the case of this clonotype: At one boundary the junction diverges from the germline segment, which might be a read error. The V and J genes are TRBV5-3 and TRBJ1-1, with D possibly being TRBD1 (6 bases). TRBV5-3 is an open reading frame, and its role is uncertain. The CDR3 extends over 15 amino acids. DNA of the CDR3: TGTGCCAGCAGCTTAGGGGCGCAGGGGCACGCTGAAGCTTTCTTT. Translating gives CASSLGAQGHAEAFF.

The gene calls are TRBV5-1 and TRBJ2-1; D tentatively fits TRBD1 or TRBD2 (6 bases each). V was clipped by 5 bases and J by 6 bases, with 12 bases between them. Per germline, CDR1 SGHRS and CDR2 YFSETQ. The CDR3 totals 13 residues. The CDR3 nucleotides are TGCGCCAGCAGGACCGGGGGCAGCAATGAGCAGTTCTTC. This encodes CASRTGGSNEQFF.

This chain joins TRBV7-3 and TRBJ2-1; 7 nucleotides agree with TRBD2. The CDR3 consists of 16 residues. Germline V lookup: CDR1 SGHTA, CDR2 FQGTGA. Trimming removed 5 bases from V and 0 bases from J; junction bases left unmatched: 7. CDR3 DNA: TGTGCCAGCAGCCCGGGACTACCGTTCTCCTACAATGAGCAGTTCTTC. Amino acid sequence: CASSPGLPFSYNEQFF.

This clonotype occurred many times. The rearrangement links TRBV6-6 to TRBJ2-3; D may be TRBD1 (5 bases). This CDR3 has 13 residues. Looked up from germline, CDR1 is MNHNY and CDR2 is SVGAGI (reference sequence). V was shortened by 2 bases and J by 6 bases, with 9 bases between the two germline ends. The CDR3 here is CASSYGAGDTQYF. The CDR3 DNA is TGTGCCAGCAGTTACGGGGCAGGGGATACGCAGTATTTT.

This clonotype has ten or more counts. The V and J genes are TRBV29-1 and TRBJ2-3; D might be TRBD1 (6 bases). The CDR3 has 15 amino acids. The V end lost 5 bases, the J end lost 2 bases, and 17 bases lay between the germline ends. The germline gives CDR1 SQVTM, CDR2 ANQGSEA. CDR3 loop: CSVSVGGRFTDTQYF. The CDR3 DNA is TGCAGCGTTTCGGTAGGGGGTCGATTCACAGATACGCAGTATTTT.